The entry that follows covers one TCR beta chain sequence. Its target is unknown. This sample was included in a study of T cell responses to AZD1222 COVID-19 vaccine. V lost 2 bases to trimming and J lost 5 bases, with 6 bases between them. The CDR3 totals 13 residues. Germline CDR1 is SGHTA and CDR2 is FQGNSA. Produced via immunoSEQ multiplex PCR; TCRdb's table is partial and in-frame only. The sample includes over 100,000 clones, around 85% of them seen just once. Regarding the study as a whole: Of spike-specific TCRs, nearly half reportedly target regions left unmutated in variants. There were mostly white British donors and more females than males, and clonal diversity was possibly underestimated.

This rearrangement joins TRBV7-2 to TRBJ1-4; the D gene is possibly TRBD1 (5 bases). Here the sequenced sample was peripheral blood, taken 28 days after the second dose of the MenACWY control vaccine. The receptor was isolated from an adult who received the MenACWY meningococcal vaccine as a control. Here the CDR3 reads CASSLHRNEKLFF. The DNA of the CDR3 is TGTGCCAGCAGCTTACACAGGAATGAAAAACTGTTTTTT.